This T cell receptor beta chain was identified during a study of identifying expanded T cells in peripheral blood. Overall study findings and caveats: Differentially abundant clones: roughly 1.2 between replicates, 16.4 at two to three weeks, around 19 at four. Across healthy donors, higher total template counts meant significantly greater roughly two-week count variance.

This CDR3 has 16 amino acids. Germline V gene data show CDR1 as SGHAT and CDR2 as FQNNGV. The ends were cut back, 3 bases at V and 0 bases at J, with 14 bases in the middle. Method: immunoSEQ multiplex PCR; TCRdb's copy keeps in-frame clones and lacks some. The table lists roughly 100,000 clones, around 89% of them singletons. With respect to this clone: Its antigen remains unknown.

No infections or other immune events were documented during collection. The sequenced sample consisted of blood. The gene calls are TRBV11-2 and TRBJ1-2, with unresolved D. The clonotype was recovered from a person between 18 and 75 years old in good health. CDR3 DNA sequence: TGTGCCAGCAGCTTTTTAGTGACTACCGCTAACTATGGCTACACCTTC. It specifies CASSFLVTTANYGYTF.